These T cell receptor beta chains were read from a single sample in a study of blood T cell repertoires in COVID-19. Measured with immunoSEQ multiplex PCR; TCRdb has only the in-frame clones, and not every one. The sample lists around 100,000 clones; 89% were seen once. The sequenced material came from peripheral blood. Source of these receptors: a man between 60 and 70 years old with COVID-19, enrolled during active disease. The CDR3 runs from the conserved cysteine through the conserved F or W. Fields, in order: clone size, D gene, V gene, J gene, CDR3 protein, CDR3 DNA. D genes are given only for firm matches. The listing skips clone size in some rows; elsewhere it reads once, few, many or a size class.

size: once; D: -; V: TRBV30; J: TRBJ2-6; CDR3: CAWTRDPGANVLTF; DNA: TGTGCCTGGACCCGGGATCCTGGGGCCAACGTCCTGACTTTC
size: -; D: -; V: TRBV19; J: TRBJ1-1; CDR3: CASSIDRTPNTEAFF; DNA: TGTGCCAGTAGTATTGATCGGACACCAAACACTGAAGCTTTCTTT
size: -; D: -; V: TRBV3-1/TRBV3-2; J: TRBJ1-1; CDR3: CASSYDRMAFF; DNA: TGTGCCAGCAGCTACGACAGGATGGCTTTCTTT
size: -; D: -; V: TRBV7-9; J: TRBJ2-5; CDR3: CASSFGAEETQYF; DNA: TGTGCCAGCAGCTTTGGGGCAGAAGAGACCCAGTACTTC
size: -; D: -; V: TRBV5-8; J: TRBJ2-5; CDR3: CASSERGIGLKETQYF; DNA: TGTGCCAGCAGCGAAAGGGGGATAGGGCTGAAGGAGACCCAGTACTTC
size: once; D: -; V: TRBV7-3; J: TRBJ1-1; CDR3: CASSLETNTEAFF; DNA: TGTGCCAGCAGCTTAGAAACTAACACTGAAGCTTTCTTT
size: -; D: TRBD2; V: TRBV4-3; J: TRBJ2-7; CDR3: CASSLGTSGRYEQYF; DNA: TGCGCCAGCAGCCTGGGGACTAGCGGGAGGTACGAGCAGTACTTC
size: -; D: TRBD2; V: TRBV20-1; J: TRBJ2-7; CDR3: CSASPGTSGRKGTYEQYF; DNA: TGCAGTGCTAGTCCCGGGACTAGCGGGAGAAAAGGAACCTACGAGCAGTACTTC
size: -; D: -; V: TRBV7-9; J: TRBJ1-1; CDR3: CASSSPVGWTEAFF; DNA: TGTGCCAGCAGCTCTCCAGTTGGTTGGACTGAAGCTTTCTTT
size: -; D: -; V: TRBV7-3; J: TRBJ1-1; CDR3: CASSRGQNTEAFF; DNA: TGTGCCAGCAGCCGGGGACAGAACACTGAAGCTTTCTTT
size: -; D: -; V: TRBV4-1; J: TRBJ1-1; CDR3: CASSQDGRDANTEAFF; DNA: TGCGCCAGCAGCCAAGATGGGAGGGATGCGAACACTGAAGCTTTCTTT
size: once; D: -; V: TRBV3-1/TRBV3-2; J: TRBJ1-5; CDR3: CASSQDSGNQPQHF; DNA: TGTGCCAGCAGCCAGGACAGTGGCAATCAGCCCCAGCATTTT
size: -; D: TRBD1; V: TRBV5-1; J: TRBJ1-1; CDR3: CASSLYDRGRNTEAFF; DNA: TGCGCCAGCAGCTTATATGACAGGGGAAGGAACACTGAAGCTTTCTTT
size: -; D: -; V: TRBV30; J: TRBJ1-5; CDR3: CAWSANAGPHQPQHF; DNA: TGTGCCTGGAGTGCCAACGCAGGGCCCCATCAGCCCCAGCATTTT
size: -; D: -; V: TRBV3-1/TRBV3-2; J: TRBJ1-5; CDR3: CASSHLFPRAGNNQPQHF; DNA: TGTGCCAGCAGCCACCTTTTCCCCCGGGCCGGGAACAATCAGCCCCAGCATTTT
size: -; D: -; V: TRBV15; J: TRBJ1-4; CDR3: CATSRGGRRENEKLFF; DNA: TGTGCCACCAGCAGAGGTGGGCGCCGGGAGAATGAAAAACTGTTTTTT
size: once; D: -; V: TRBV6-4; J: TRBJ1-1; CDR3: CASSDGRGGTEAFF; DNA: TGTGCCAGCAGTGACGGGCGGGGAGGCACTGAAGCTTTCTTT
size: -; D: TRBD2; V: TRBV7-2; J: TRBJ2-1; CDR3: CASSPTSGINEQFF; DNA: TGTGCCAGCAGCCCGACTAGCGGGATAAATGAGCAGTTCTTC
size: -; D: -; V: TRBV6-5; J: TRBJ1-5; CDR3: CASSQSGQPQHF; DNA: TGTGCCAGCAGTCAATCCGGGCAGCCCCAGCATTTT
size: -; D: TRBD2; V: TRBV6-5; J: TRBJ2-1; CDR3: CASSSQRLAGDNEQFF; DNA: TGTGCCAGCAGTTCCCAGAGACTAGCGGGTGACAATGAGCAGTTCTTC
size: -; D: TRBD1; V: TRBV30; J: TRBJ1-1; CDR3: CAWNFGQGDTEAFF; DNA: TGTGCCTGGAACTTTGGACAGGGGGACACTGAAGCTTTCTTT
size: -; D: -; V: TRBV3-1/TRBV3-2; J: TRBJ2-4; CDR3: CASSCWAPMQRKNIQYF; DNA: TGTGCCAGCAGCTGCTGGGCTCCCATGCAAAGAAAAAACATTCAGTACTTC
size: -; D: TRBD1; V: TRBV18; J: TRBJ1-4; CDR3: CASSQDRDRFNEKLFF; DNA: TGTGCCAGCTCACAGGACCGGGACAGGTTTAATGAAAAACTGTTTTTT
size: -; D: TRBD1; V: TRBV6-5; J: TRBJ1-6; CDR3: CASSMDREVNSPLHF; DNA: TGTGCCAGCAGTATGGACAGGGAAGTAAATTCACCCCTCCACTTT
size: -; D: -; V: TRBV4-1; J: TRBJ1-5; CDR3: CASSEDRNSNQPQHF; DNA: TGCGCCAGCAGCGAAGACAGGAATAGCAATCAGCCCCAGCATTTT
size: -; D: -; V: TRBV18; J: TRBJ2-2; CDR3: CASSPGTRTGELFF; DNA: TGTGCCAGCTCTCCCGGGACAAGGACCGGGGAGCTGTTTTTT
size: -; D: TRBD1; V: TRBV6-5; J: TRBJ1-6; CDR3: CASGQGAFNSPLHF; DNA: TGTGCCAGCGGACAGGGAGCCTTTAATTCACCCCTCCACTTT
size: once; D: -; V: TRBV6-6; J: TRBJ1-4; CDR3: CASRLAANEKLFF; DNA: TGTGCCAGCCGGCTAGCGGCTAATGAAAAACTGTTTTTT
size: -; D: TRBD1; V: TRBV29-1; J: TRBJ1-4; CDR3: CSASGQGEKLFF; DNA: TGCAGCGCCTCGGGACAGGGAGAAAAACTGTTTTTT
size: -; D: -; V: TRBV20-1; J: TRBJ1-5; CDR3: CSARSDQPQHF; DNA: TGCAGTGCTAGGAGCGATCAGCCCCAGCATTTT
size: -; D: TRBD1; V: TRBV10-3; J: TRBJ2-2; CDR3: CAISNRGQTGELFF; DNA: TGTGCCATCAGTAACAGGGGGCAAACCGGGGAGCTGTTTTTT
size: -; D: -; V: TRBV3-1/TRBV3-2; J: TRBJ1-1; CDR3: CASSLGVENTEAFF; DNA: TGTGCCAGCAGCCTAGGGGTAGAGAACACTGAAGCTTTCTTT
size: -; D: -; V: TRBV12-2; J: TRBJ1-1; CDR3: CASRLGGQGNSQAFF; DNA: TGTGCAAGTCGCTTAGGAGGACAGGGGAACAGCCAGGCTTTCTTT
size: once; D: TRBD2; V: TRBV7-9; J: TRBJ2-7; CDR3: CASSSGLAGEYYEQYF; DNA: TGTGCCAGCAGCTCGGGACTAGCGGGAGAATACTACGAGCAGTACTTC
size: -; D: -; V: TRBV6-5; J: TRBJ1-1; CDR3: CASSYMGGAFF; DNA: TGTGCCAGCAGTTACATGGGGGGGGCTTTCTTT
size: -; D: TRBD1; V: TRBV6-4; J: TRBJ2-7; CDR3: CASSDSPTGGPYEQYF; DNA: TGTGCCAGCAGTGACTCACCGACAGGGGGGCCCTACGAGCAGTACTTC
size: many; D: -; V: TRBV5-1; J: TRBJ1-2; CDR3: CASSFMSNYGYTF; DNA: TGCGCCAGCAGCTTTATGAGTAACTATGGCTACACCTTC
size: -; D: -; V: TRBV7-9; J: TRBJ1-4; CDR3: CASSFAGTRGEKLFF; DNA: TGTGCCAGCAGCTTTGCCGGGACACGGGGCGAAAAACTGTTTTTT
size: -; D: TRBD2; V: TRBV18; J: TRBJ2-5; CDR3: CASSPRARQLGRLALSETQYF; DNA: TGTGCCAGCTCACCACGAGCTCGACAGCTCGGTCGACTAGCCCTATCAGAGACCCAGTACTTC
size: -; D: TRBD1; V: TRBV7-8; J: TRBJ1-5; CDR3: CASSLGRGQRQPQHF; DNA: TGTGCCAGCAGCTTAGGCAGGGGGCAGAGACAGCCCCAGCATTTT
size: -; D: -; V: TRBV3-1/TRBV3-2; J: TRBJ1-2; CDR3: CASSLTGRGGYTF; DNA: TGTGCCAGCAGCCTAACAGGGCGAGGTGGCTACACCTTC
size: -; D: TRBD1; V: TRBV29-1; J: TRBJ1-2; CDR3: CSVDWTGENGDGYTF; DNA: TGCAGCGTCGATTGGACAGGGGAAAACGGGGATGGCTACACCTTC
size: -; D: TRBD1; V: TRBV7-3; J: TRBJ2-2; CDR3: CASSLDRYTGELFF; DNA: TGTGCCAGCAGCCTGGACAGGTACACCGGGGAGCTGTTTTTT
size: -; D: -; V: TRBV19; J: TRBJ2-7; CDR3: CASSVDSTASYEQYF; DNA: TGTGCCAGTAGTGTAGACAGTACCGCCTCCTACGAGCAGTACTTC
size: -; D: -; V: TRBV19; J: TRBJ1-5; CDR3: CASSVGQLNQPQHF; DNA: TGTGCCAGTAGTGTAGGACAATTAAACCAGCCCCAGCATTTT
size: -; D: -; V: TRBV4-1; J: TRBJ1-4; CDR3: CASSHGRDNEKLFF; DNA: TGCGCCAGCAGCCACGGCCGGGACAACGAAAAACTGTTTTTT
size: -; D: -; V: TRBV2; J: TRBJ2-5; CDR3: CATSVGGGEETQYF; DNA: TGTGCCACCTCGGTCGGGGGTGGTGAGGAGACCCAGTACTTC
size: -; D: TRBD2; V: TRBV5-1; J: TRBJ2-1; CDR3: CASSLSTSGTVNEQFF; DNA: TGCGCCAGCAGCTTATCGACTAGCGGGACGGTAAATGAGCAGTTCTTC